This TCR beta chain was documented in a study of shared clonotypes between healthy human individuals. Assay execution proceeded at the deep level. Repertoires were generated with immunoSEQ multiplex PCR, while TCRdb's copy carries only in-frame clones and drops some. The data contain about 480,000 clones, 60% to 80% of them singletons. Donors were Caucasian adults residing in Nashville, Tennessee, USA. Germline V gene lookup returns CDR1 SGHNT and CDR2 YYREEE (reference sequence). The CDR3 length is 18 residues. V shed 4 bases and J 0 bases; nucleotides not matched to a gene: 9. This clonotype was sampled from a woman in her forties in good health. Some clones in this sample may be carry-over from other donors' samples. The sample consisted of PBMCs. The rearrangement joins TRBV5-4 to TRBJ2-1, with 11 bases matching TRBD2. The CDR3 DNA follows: TGTGCCAGCAGCGGTCTAGCGGGAGGCCGGGGCTCCTACAATGAGCAGTTCTTC. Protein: CASSGLAGGRGSYNEQFF.